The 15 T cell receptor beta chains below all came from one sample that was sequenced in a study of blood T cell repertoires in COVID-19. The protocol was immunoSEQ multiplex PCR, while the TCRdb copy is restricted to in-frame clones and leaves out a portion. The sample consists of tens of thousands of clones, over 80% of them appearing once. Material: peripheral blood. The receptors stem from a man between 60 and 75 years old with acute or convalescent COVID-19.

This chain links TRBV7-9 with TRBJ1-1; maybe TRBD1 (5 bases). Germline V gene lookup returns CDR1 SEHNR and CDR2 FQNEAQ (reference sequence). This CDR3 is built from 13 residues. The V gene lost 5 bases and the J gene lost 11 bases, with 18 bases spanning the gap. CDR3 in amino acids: CASSVARDPAAFF. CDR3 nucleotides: TGTGCCAGCAGCGTTGCGCGGGACCCGGCGGCTTTCTTT.

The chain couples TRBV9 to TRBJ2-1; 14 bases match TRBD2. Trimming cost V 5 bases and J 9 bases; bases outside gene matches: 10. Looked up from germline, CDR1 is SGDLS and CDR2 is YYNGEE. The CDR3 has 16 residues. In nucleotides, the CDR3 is TGTGCCAGCAGTCGACTAGCGGGAGGGATCGTCAGTGAGCAGTTCTTC. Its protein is CASSRLAGGIVSEQFF.

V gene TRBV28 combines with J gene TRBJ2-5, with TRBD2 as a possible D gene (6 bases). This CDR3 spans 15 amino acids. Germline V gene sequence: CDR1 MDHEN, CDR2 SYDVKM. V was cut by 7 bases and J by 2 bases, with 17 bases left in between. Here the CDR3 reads CASTLAGSGQETQYF. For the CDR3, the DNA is TGTGCCAGCACCCTCGCGGGGTCAGGGCAAGAGACCCAGTACTTC. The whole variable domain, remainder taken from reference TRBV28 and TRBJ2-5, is DVKVTQSSRYLVKRTGEKVFLECVQDMDHENMFWYRQDPGLGLRLIYFSYDVKMKEKGDIPEGYSVSREKKERFSLILESASTNQTSMYLCASTLAGSGQETQYFGPGTRLLVL.

The CDR3 DNA sequence: TGCAGCGTTTCCGGACAGGGTAGCACTGAAGCTTTCTTT. Its protein product is CSVSGQGSTEAFF. The chain is built from TRBV29-1 and TRBJ1-1; 8 positions agree with TRBD1. The V gene's germline CDR1 is SQVTM and CDR2 ANQGSEA. The ends lost 5 bases at V and 4 bases at J; junction bases unmatched: 6. This CDR3 has 13 residues.

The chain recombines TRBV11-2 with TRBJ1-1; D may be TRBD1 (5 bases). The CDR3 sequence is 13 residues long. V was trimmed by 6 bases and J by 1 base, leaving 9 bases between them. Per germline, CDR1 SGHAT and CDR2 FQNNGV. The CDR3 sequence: CASRGAQNTEAFF. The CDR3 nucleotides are TGTGCCAGCAGAGGGGCACAGAACACTGAAGCTTTCTTT. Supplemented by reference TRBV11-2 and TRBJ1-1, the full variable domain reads EAGVAQSPRYKIIEKRQSVAFWCNPISGHATLYWYQQILGQGPKLLIQFQNNGVVDDSQLPKDRFSAERLKGVDSTLKIQPAKLEDSAVYLCASRGAQNTEAFFGQGTRLTVV.

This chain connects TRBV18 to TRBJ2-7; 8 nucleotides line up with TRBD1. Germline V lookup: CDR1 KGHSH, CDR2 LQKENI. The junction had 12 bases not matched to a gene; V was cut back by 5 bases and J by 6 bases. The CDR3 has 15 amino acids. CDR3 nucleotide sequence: TGTGCCAGCTCAATTCCGGGACAGGTGGGACTCGAGCAGTACTTC. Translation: CASSIPGQVGLEQYF.

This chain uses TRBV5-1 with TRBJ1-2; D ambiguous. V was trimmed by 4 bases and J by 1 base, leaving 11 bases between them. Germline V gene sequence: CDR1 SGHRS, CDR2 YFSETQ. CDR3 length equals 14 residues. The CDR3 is CASSTEGGNYGYTF. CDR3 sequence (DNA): TGCGCCAGCAGCACGGAAGGCGGTAACTATGGCTACACCTTC.

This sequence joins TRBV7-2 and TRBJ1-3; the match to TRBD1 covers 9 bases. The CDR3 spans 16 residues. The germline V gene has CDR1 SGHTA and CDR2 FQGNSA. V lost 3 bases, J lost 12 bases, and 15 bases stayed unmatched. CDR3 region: CASSLDTTGGAYLIYF. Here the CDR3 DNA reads TGTGCCAGCAGCTTGGACACCACAGGGGGCGCATATCTCATATATTTT.

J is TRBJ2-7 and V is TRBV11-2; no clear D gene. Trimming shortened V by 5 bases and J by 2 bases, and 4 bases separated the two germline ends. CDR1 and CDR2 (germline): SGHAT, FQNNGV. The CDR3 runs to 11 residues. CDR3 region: CASSAAYEQYF. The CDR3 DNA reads TGTGCCAGCAGCGCAGCCTACGAGCAGTACTTC.

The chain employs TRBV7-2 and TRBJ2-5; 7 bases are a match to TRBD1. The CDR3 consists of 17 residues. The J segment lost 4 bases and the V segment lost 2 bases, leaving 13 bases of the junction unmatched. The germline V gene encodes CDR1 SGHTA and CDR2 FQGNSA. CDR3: CASSLFPRGRSGETQYF. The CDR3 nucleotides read TGTGCCAGCAGCTTATTTCCGAGGGGGCGATCGGGAGAGACCCAGTACTTC.

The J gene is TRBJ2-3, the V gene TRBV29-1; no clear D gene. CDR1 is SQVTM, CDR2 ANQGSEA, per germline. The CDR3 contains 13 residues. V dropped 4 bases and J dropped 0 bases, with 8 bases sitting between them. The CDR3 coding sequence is TGCAGCGTTGGGGCAGACAGCACAGATACGCAGTATTTT. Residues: CSVGADSTDTQYF.

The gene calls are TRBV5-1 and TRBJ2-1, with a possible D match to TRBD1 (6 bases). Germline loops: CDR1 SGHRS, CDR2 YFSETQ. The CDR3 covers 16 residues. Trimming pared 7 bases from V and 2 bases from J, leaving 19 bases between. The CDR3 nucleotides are TGCGCCAGCTCCTCAGTACAGGGCCCCCCCTACAATGAGCAGTTCTTC. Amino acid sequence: CASSSVQGPPYNEQFF.

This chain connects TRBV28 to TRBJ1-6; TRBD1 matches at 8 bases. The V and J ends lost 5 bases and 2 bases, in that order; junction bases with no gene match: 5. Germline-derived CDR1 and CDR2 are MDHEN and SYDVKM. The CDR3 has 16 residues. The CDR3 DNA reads TGTGCCAGCAGTCAAACAGGGGGTACCTATAATTCACCCCTCCACTTT. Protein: CASSQTGGTYNSPLHF.

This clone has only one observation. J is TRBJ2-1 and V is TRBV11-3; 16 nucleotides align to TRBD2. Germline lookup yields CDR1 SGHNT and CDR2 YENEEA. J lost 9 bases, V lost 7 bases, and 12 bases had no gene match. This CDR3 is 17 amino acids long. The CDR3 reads CASKTGTSGGGLGEQFF. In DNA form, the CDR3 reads TGTGCCAGCAAAACCGGGACTAGCGGGGGGGGCCTAGGTGAGCAGTTCTTC. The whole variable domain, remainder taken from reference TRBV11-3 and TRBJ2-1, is EAGVVQSPRYKIIEKKQPVAFWCNPISGHNTLYWYLQNLGQGPELLIRYENEEAVDDSQLPKDRFSAERLKGVDSTLKIQPAELGDSAVYLCASKTGTSGGGLGEQFFGPGTRLTVL.

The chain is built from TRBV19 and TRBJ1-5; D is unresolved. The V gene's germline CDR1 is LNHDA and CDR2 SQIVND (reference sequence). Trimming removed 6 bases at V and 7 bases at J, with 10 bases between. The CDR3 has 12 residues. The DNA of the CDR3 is TGTGCCAGTAGCGCCGCCGGGCAGCCCCAGCATTTT. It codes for CASSAAGQPQHF.